Shown below are 21 T cell receptor beta chains from a single sample sequenced in a study of T cell responses to AZD1222 COVID-19 vaccine. This table comes from immunoSEQ multiplex PCR, and its TCRdb copy is limited to in-frame clones, with some not included. The table lists approximately 88,000 clones, about 89% of them singletons. The material sequenced was peripheral blood, taken 28 days after the second AZD1222 dose. The receptor set was obtained from an adult who received the AZD1222 COVID-19 vaccine.

The chain employs TRBV4-2 and TRBJ2-5; TRBD2 matches 12 bases. Trimming removed 0 bases from V and 5 bases from J; junction bases left unmatched: 10. The CDR3 is made up of 18 amino acids. Germline lookup yields CDR1 LGHNA and CDR2 YNFKEQ. CDR3 DNA: TGTGCCAGCAGCCAAGATGGGGCTAGCGGGGGGGCGATGGAGACCCAGTACTTC. Its translation is CASSQDGASGGAMETQYF.

The rearrangement joins TRBV19 to TRBJ2-3; 7 bases agree with TRBD1. Germline V gene lookup returns CDR1 LNHDA and CDR2 SQIVND (reference sequence). Germline trimming cut 9 bases from V and 6 bases from J; bases unmatched to any gene: 18. The CDR3 has 16 amino acids. In DNA form, the CDR3 reads TGTGCCAGCCGATTCTCCGGGACAGCTATCCCCGATACGCAGTATTTT. It is translated as CASRFSGTAIPDTQYF.

The chain links TRBV4-1 to TRBJ2-7, with 9 bases matching TRBD1. The CDR3 contains 14 residues. In germline, CDR1 is MGHRA, CDR2 YSYEKL. The ends lost 4 bases at V and 6 bases at J; junction bases unmatched: 7. The DNA for the CDR3 is TGCGCCAGCAGCCCACGGACAGGGGAGTTCGAGCAGTACTTC. Translating gives CASSPRTGEFEQYF.

The chain links TRBV5-5 to TRBJ1-1; 8 bases are shared with TRBD1. The CDR3 is made up of 17 amino acids. Looked up from germline, CDR1 is SGHKS and CDR2 is YYEKEE (reference sequence). The V and J ends lost 3 bases and 0 bases, in that order; junction bases with no gene match: 10. The chain's CDR3 is CASSWGIQGALNTEAFF. The CDR3 DNA reads as TGTGCCAGCAGCTGGGGCATCCAGGGGGCCTTGAACACTGAAGCTTTCTTT.

In its sample, this clone was seen once. This sequence joins TRBV18 and TRBJ1-6; D unclear. V was trimmed by 2 bases and J by 6 bases, leaving 14 bases between them. Looked up from germline, CDR1 is KGHSH and CDR2 is LQKENI. CDR3 length equals 16 residues. The CDR3: CASSPEGSGTNSPLHF. The CDR3, as DNA: TGTGCCAGCTCACCAGAGGGTTCTGGCACTAATTCACCCCTCCACTTT.

The genes are TRBV5-1 and TRBJ2-5; a weak D match, TRBD1 (5 bases). The CDR3 loop spans 14 amino acids. The V end lost 1 base, the J end lost 6 bases, and 13 bases lay between the germline ends. Germline CDR1 and CDR2: SGHRS and YFSETQ. Here the CDR3 DNA reads TGCGCCAGCAGCTTGTGGTTAGGGGCAAAGACCCAGTACTTC. Amino acids: CASSLWLGAKTQYF.

The chain uses TRBV3-1 (or the pseudogene TRBV3-2) and TRBJ1-2; no firm D call. The V end lost 1 base, the J end lost 8 bases, and 11 bases lay between the germline ends. The CDR3 covers 13 residues. The germline V gene has CDR1 LGHDT and CDR2 YNNKEL (reference sequence). The CDR3 sequence is CASSQVERGGYTF. CDR3 in DNA: TGTGCCAGCAGCCAAGTAGAACGAGGCGGCTACACCTTC.

V usage is TRBV10-2 and J usage is TRBJ1-3, with D hard to call. V lost 9 bases and J lost 2, with 8 bases in between. CDR3 length: 12 amino acids. Germline V gives CDR1 WSHSY, CDR2 SAAADI. Here the CDR3 reads CASHGPGNTIYF. Here the CDR3 DNA reads TGCGCCAGTCACGGACCTGGAAACACCATATATTTT.

This rearrangement joins TRBV18 to TRBJ2-7; D ambiguous. V dropped 3 bases and J dropped 7 bases, with 16 bases sitting between them. CDR1 and CDR2 (germline): KGHSH, LQKENI. The length of the CDR3 is 14 residues. In nucleotides, the CDR3 is TGTGCCAGCTCACCGGCCCCGGAAAATGAGGAGCAGTACTTC. It yields the protein CASSPAPENEEQYF.

This clone was counted only a few times. This chain uses TRBV5-1 with TRBJ2-7, with 7 bases fitting TRBD1. Germline V gives CDR1 SGHRS, CDR2 YFSETQ. The CDR3 has 15 amino acids. The V segment lost 4 bases and the J segment 2 bases; nucleotides outside the gene matches: 9. Written as DNA, the CDR3 is TGCGCCAGCAGCCGCGGACAGGATGTTACCTACGAGCAGTACTTC. It yields the protein CASSRGQDVTYEQYF. The complete variable domain, with remaining parts taken from reference TRBV5-1 and TRBJ2-7, reads KAGVTQTPRYLIKTRGQQVTLSCSPISGHRSVSWYQQTPGQGLQFLFEYFSETQRNKGNFPGRFSGRQFSNSRSEMNVSTLELGDSALYLCASSRGQDVTYEQYFGPGTRLTVT.

The V and J genes are TRBV5-1 and TRBJ1-1; tentative D call: TRBD1 (5 bases). Germline V gene sequence: CDR1 SGHRS, CDR2 YFSETQ. V lost 0 bases and J 7 bases, leaving 10 bases between the germline ends. The CDR3 is 13 residues long. Here the CDR3 DNA reads TGCGCCAGCAGCTTGGTGGGGCAGAATGAAGCTTTCTTT. It codes for CASSLVGQNEAFF.

V is TRBV2 and J is TRBJ1-4; TRBD1 aligns across 8 bases. The CDR3 sequence is 13 residues long. The V and J ends lost 1 base and 12 bases, in that order; junction bases with no gene match: 4. Germline CDR1 is SNHLY and CDR2 is FYNNEI. The CDR3 sequence: CASSEGTGMELFF. The CDR3 DNA reads as TGTGCCAGCAGTGAAGGGACAGGGATGGAACTGTTTTTT. The full variable domain, its missing parts supplied by reference TRBV2 and TRBJ1-4, is EPEVTQTPSHQVTQMGQEVILRCVPISNHLYFYWYRQILGQKVEFLVSFYNNEISEKSEIFDDQFSVERPDGSNFTLKIRSTKLEDSAMYFCASSEGTGMELFFGSGTQLSVL.

The V call is TRBV19, the J call TRBJ1-5, with TRBD1 matching over 7 bases. The trim removed 6 bases at V and 7 bases at J, leaving 9 bases unmatched. The CDR3 has 14 amino acids. Germline V CDR1 and CDR2: LNHDA, SQIVND (reference sequence). In DNA form, the CDR3 reads TGTGCCAGTAGCCCTCGACAGGGCCACCAGCCCCAGCATTTT. As protein: CASSPRQGHQPQHF. Full variable domain (remainder filled in from reference TRBV19 and TRBJ1-5): DGGITQSPKYLFRKEGQNVTLSCEQNLNHDAMYWYRQDPGQGLRLIYYSQIVNDFQKGDIAEGYSVSREKKESFPLTVTSAQKNPTAFYLCASSPRQGHQPQHFGDGTRLSIL.

The chain recombines TRBV5-4 with TRBJ1-4, with 7 bases matching TRBD1. J gave up 1 base and V 4 bases, and 7 bases lay outside the gene matches. There are 16 residues in the CDR3. Germline lookup yields CDR1 SGHNT and CDR2 YYREEE (reference sequence). The CDR3 DNA reads as TGTGCCAGCAGCAGGGACAGAGGAATAACTAATGAAAAACTGTTTTTT. Translating it yields CASSRDRGITNEKLFF.

V gene TRBV19 combines with J gene TRBJ2-1; the D call may be TRBD1 or TRBD2 (5 bases each). The CDR3 loop spans 13 amino acids. The germline gives CDR1 LNHDA, CDR2 SQIVND (reference sequence). Trimming took off 5 bases at V and 7 bases at J, with 12 bases between the two ends. CDR3 sequence (DNA): TGTGCCAGTAGTCTCCGGGACGGGAATGAGCAGTTCTTC. Protein sequence: CASSLRDGNEQFF.

This sequence joins TRBV5-4 and TRBJ1-4; no clear D gene. CDR1 and CDR2 (germline): SGHNT, YYREEE (reference sequence). The CDR3 totals 13 residues. The germline V and J ends were trimmed by 1 base and 8 bases, with 9 bases remaining between them. The CDR3 DNA reads as TGTGCCAGCAGCTTGATTGGTGGAGAAAAACTGTTTTTT. This codes for CASSLIGGEKLFF.

V usage is TRBV5-1 and J usage is TRBJ2-1; D possibly uses TRBD1 or TRBD2 (6 bases each). This CDR3 comprises 16 residues. V was cut by 0 bases and J by 0 bases, with 10 bases left in between. CDR1 SGHRS and CDR2 YFSETQ come from the germline V gene. The CDR3: CASSLVGGSSYNEQFF. CDR3 coding DNA: TGCGCCAGCAGCTTGGTAGGGGGGAGCTCCTACAATGAGCAGTTCTTC.

The genes are TRBV6-4 and TRBJ2-1, with D possibly TRBD1 on 5 matching bases. The CDR3 has 15 residues. Trimming took 2 bases from V and 9 from J, leaving 17 bases between them. Germline-derived CDR1 and CDR2 are MRHNA and SNTAGT. DNA for the CDR3: TGTGCCAGCAGTGACACCGGACATCCGGGTAGTGAGCAGTTCTTC. It translates to CASSDTGHPGSEQFF.

V is TRBV18 and J is TRBJ2-1; 7 bases match TRBD2. Germline values: CDR1 KGHSH, CDR2 LQKENI. The trim removed 3 bases at V and 0 bases at J, leaving 5 bases unmatched. The CDR3 length is 16 residues. The DNA for the CDR3 is TGTGCCAGCTCACCCCGAAGCGGGGTCTCCTACAATGAGCAGTTCTTC. It yields the protein CASSPRSGVSYNEQFF.

This clone appeared a single time. The chain combines TRBV5-6 with TRBJ1-5, with D possibly being TRBD1 (6 bases). CDR3 size: 14 residues. The V gene lost 0 bases and the J gene lost 5 bases, with 9 bases spanning the gap. The germline gives CDR1 SGHDT, CDR2 YYEEEE. Here the CDR3 DNA reads TGTGCCAGCAGCTTGGGGGGGCGCGATCAGCCCCAGCATTTT. Its protein is CASSLGGRDQPQHF. Complete variable domain (other parts from reference TRBV5-6 and TRBJ1-5): DAGVTQSPTHLIKTRGQQVTLRCSPKSGHDTVSWYQQALGQGPQFIFQYYEEEERQRGNFPDRFSGHQFPNYSSELNVNALLLGDSALYLCASSLGGRDQPQHFGDGTRLSIL.

The rearrangement links TRBV6-5 to TRBJ1-2; possible D gene TRBD1, 6 bases. This CDR3 has 15 residues. The germline V gene has CDR1 MNHEY and CDR2 SVGAGI. The ends were cut back, 6 bases at V and 5 bases at J, with 19 bases in the middle. CDR3 sequence reads: CASRSHQGGIYGYTF. CDR3 coding DNA: TGTGCCAGCAGATCCCATCAAGGGGGTATTTATGGCTACACCTTC.